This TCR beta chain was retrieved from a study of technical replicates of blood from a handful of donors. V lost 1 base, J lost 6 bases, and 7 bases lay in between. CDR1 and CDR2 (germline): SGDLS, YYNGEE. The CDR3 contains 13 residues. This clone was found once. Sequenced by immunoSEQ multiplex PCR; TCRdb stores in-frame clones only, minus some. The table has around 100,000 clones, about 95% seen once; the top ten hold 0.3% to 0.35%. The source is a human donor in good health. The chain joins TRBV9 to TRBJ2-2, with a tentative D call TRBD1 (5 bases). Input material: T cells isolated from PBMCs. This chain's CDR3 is CASSVRGPGELFF. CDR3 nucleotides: TGTGCCAGCAGCGTAAGGGGCCCCGGGGAGCTGTTTTTT.